These 8 T cell receptor beta chains were all obtained from the same sample, sequenced in a study of beta chain features in type 1 diabetes. Reverse transcribing all isolated RNA meant expressed TCRB transcripts were sequenced. The data were produced by immunoSEQ multiplex PCR, yet TCRdb's version contains in-frame clones alone and is incomplete. The repertoire has about 620,000 clones, 15% to 17% of them found once; the top ten carry about 0.087%. The specimen sequenced was naive CD4+ T cells from blood. These receptors were obtained from a man between 18 and 29 years old in good health.

The table lists this clone with a few counts. The gene calls are TRBV25-1 and TRBJ1-1; D is ambiguous. The V and J ends lost 3 bases and 0 bases respectively, with 11 bases between them. Looked up from germline, CDR1 is MGHDK and CDR2 is SYGVNS. CDR3 length equals 15 residues. In nucleotides, the CDR3 is TGTGCCAGCAGTGACCCAGTTCACATGAACACTGAAGCTTTCTTT. Translated, it gives CASSDPVHMNTEAFF.

This clone has more than one count but fewer than ten. The rearrangement joins TRBV4-2 to TRBJ2-3; D is possibly TRBD2 (7 bases). The V gene's germline CDR1 is LGHNA and CDR2 YNFKEQ. The V end lost 0 bases, the J end lost 4 bases, and 20 bases lay between the germline ends. This CDR3 has 18 residues. The CDR3 DNA reads as TGTGCCAGCAGCCAAGATCTTGGGTGGCGGGGGCGTCCAGATACGCAGTATTTT. It translates to CASSQDLGWRGRPDTQYF.

V usage is TRBV7-3 and J usage is TRBJ1-1; D is undetermined. Germline lookup yields CDR1 SGHTA and CDR2 FQGTGA. This CDR3 region has 13 residues. V lost 8 bases to trimming and J lost 3 bases, with 13 bases between them. The CDR3 loop is CASSAIADTEAFF. CDR3 nucleotides: TGTGCCAGCTCCGCAATAGCGGACACTGAAGCTTTCTTT.

The rearrangement links TRBV27 to TRBJ2-2; possibly TRBD1 or TRBD2 for D (7 bases each). V dropped 6 bases and J dropped 4 bases, with 18 bases sitting between them. The CDR3 spans 16 residues. CDR1 and CDR2 from the germline V gene are MNHEY and SMNVEV (reference sequence). CDR3 region: CASRPTTGEGTGELFF. In DNA, the CDR3 is TGTGCCAGCAGACCGACTACAGGGGAGGGCACCGGGGAGCTGTTTTTT.

The rearrangement links TRBV15 to TRBJ2-3; a weak D match, TRBD1 (5 bases). Germline V lookup: CDR1 LNHNV, CDR2 YYDKDF (reference sequence). V lost 0 bases, J lost 0 bases, and 22 bases lay in between. The CDR3 has 20 amino acids. DNA for the CDR3: TGTGCCACCAGCAGAGACCGGGTTGGGGCCGACGACCTTAGCACAGATACGCAGTATTTT. It is translated as CATSRDRVGADDLSTDTQYF.

The chain links TRBV12-5 to TRBJ2-3; D gene ambiguous. Germline V gene sequence: CDR1 LGHNT, CDR2 FRNRAP. V dropped 1 base and J dropped 2 bases, with 10 bases sitting between them. The CDR3 is 15 residues long. As DNA, the CDR3 is TGTGCTAGTGGTTTGGGACTCCAGAACACAGATACGCAGTATTTT. The encoded protein is CASGLGLQNTDTQYF.

The V and J genes are TRBV9 and TRBJ1-1, with D tentatively TRBD1 (5 bases). This CDR3 has 15 residues. Germline lookup yields CDR1 SGDLS and CDR2 YYNGEE. Trimming left V 0 bases short and J 4 bases short, with 13 bases between. The CDR3 nucleotides are TGTGCCAGCAGCGTAGGGGTTACGGGGACCACTGAAGCTTTCTTT. Protein sequence: CASSVGVTGTTEAFF.

This clone was counted between two and nine times. The chain uses TRBV7-3 and TRBJ2-1; 12 bases align to TRBD2. The V gene's germline CDR1 is SGHTA and CDR2 FQGTGA. J lost 6 bases, V lost 5 bases, and 5 bases had no gene match. The CDR3 loop spans 15 amino acids. CDR3 residues: CASSPTSGSSNEQFF. In DNA, the CDR3 is TGTGCCAGCAGCCCGACTAGCGGGAGTTCCAATGAGCAGTTCTTC.